Detailed here is one T cell receptor (beta chain). Its antigen is unknown. Base qualities were left out, and no much larger clone turns up one base away. Donors formed part of the validation cohort, which comprised some 120 subjects and was distinct from the first cohort of fewer than 750 subjects. This sample was included in a study of cytomegalovirus exposure and HLA in healthy donors (dated by TCRdb to between 2016 and 2019). In the study overall: According to a later analysis, one platform produced both the 110 or so validation repertoires and the approximately 660 repertoires of the first cohort. The study aimed to test whether signatures of past pathogen exposure could be identified by cataloging public T cell receptors. The study combined high-throughput TCR immunosequencing, statistical association of individual TCRs with disease status, and machine learning to predict cytomegalovirus infection status. In addition to the first cohort of around 670 subjects, a separate validation cohort of 120 different subjects was used.

Library creation used the immunoSEQ multiplex PCR assay. For the original study's pipeline: A statistical classification framework was built for diagnosing cytomegalovirus status from the catalog of TCR beta chain sequences. What TCRdb holds here is the immuneACCESS table cut down to in-frame rearrangements. Part of the clones is not present; checked against another copy, under half of the missing clones reflect an unresolved V gene, and the others are unexplained. That table gives V, J and clone size, and the DNA gave D and trimming. The sample records over 110,000 clones, approximately 84% of which are singletons. Together, the top ten hold over 1.1% of the sample. From a lookup of the germline V gene, CDR1 and CDR2 are LGHNA and YSLEER. The CDR3, cysteine through phenylalanine, is 15 amino acids long. Only the CDR3 portion is preserved as DNA: 45 bases, with reading frame beginning at the first base. V is cut by 3 bases and J by 1 base, and the space between the germline ends is 11 bases.

Broad study findings and their caveats: Across donors, most TCR sequences were observed very rarely, whereas some public TCRs were present in many individuals. A later analysis had no HLA typing for the validation cohort, so co-occurrence there was scored across all 130 or so repertoires. According to the authors, the approach could potentially be generalized to other disease states and immunological phenotypes. The classifier was reported to diagnose cytomegalovirus status with high specificity and sensitivity in both the original cohort and the validation cohort. The study gave a list of under 200 TCR beta chains associated with cytomegalovirus. A few of the identified cytomegalovirus-associated TCR beta chains were confirmed in vitro to be specific for cytomegalovirus antigens. In a later analysis, TCRs clustered in the first cohort were found to also tend to co-occur in the roughly 120 validation repertoires, with approximately 95% of cluster scores above 0.

The clonotype comes from a woman aged 25 to 39 in good health and CMV-seronegative. The chain is made from TRBV4-3 and TRBJ2-3, with a weak D call of TRBD2 (6 bases match). Source material: PBMCs. Here is the DNA: TGCGCCAGCAGCCAGCTAGCGTTCGGCACAGATACGCAGTATTTT. It is translated as CASSQLAFGTDTQYF.